What follows are 17 T cell receptor beta chains derived from one specimen sequenced in a study of identical twins. TCRdb re-called the 5' RACE reads through MiXCR, storing one row per CDR3 protein. The table records about 660,000 distinct CDR3 sequences, 8.5% to 9.5% of them present only once. The same specimen was also included in a second study, on yellow fever vaccine responses in identical twins.

The specimen sequenced was PBMCs. Receptor source: a woman in her late teens or twenties in good health.

This clonotype occurred many times. This chain uses TRBV15 with TRBJ2-4; D perhaps matches TRBD1 (6 bases). Germline V lookup: CDR1 LNHNV, CDR2 YYDKDF (reference sequence). CDR3 length: 16 residues. Trimming removed 4 bases at V and 1 base at J, with 14 bases between. This CDR3 is CATSTTGSGAKNIQYF. The CDR3 DNA follows: TGTGCCACCAGCACTACAGGGAGTGGGGCCAAAAACATTCAGTACTTC.

This clonotype was seen ten or more times. V is TRBV29-1 and J is TRBJ2-3; 7 positions agree with TRBD1. The length of the CDR3 is 14 residues. Germline CDR1 and CDR2: SQVTM and ANQGSEA. V lost 7 bases, J lost 2 bases, and 9 bases stayed unmatched. CDR3 in DNA: TGCAGCGCCTCCGGGACAGCCATCACAGATACGCAGTATTTT. Residues: CSASGTAITDTQYF.

The V and J genes are TRBV12-3 or TRBV12-4 and TRBJ2-3; 9 positions agree with TRBD2. Losses at the gene ends were 2 bases for V and 0 bases for J; bases not matched to a gene: 6. The CDR3 spans 17 residues. The CDR3 DNA reads as TGTGCCAGCAGTTTAATGTCTAGCGGGGTAAGCACAGATACGCAGTATTTT. It yields the protein CASSLMSSGVSTDTQYF.

This clonotype was counted a few times. The chain couples TRBV27 to TRBJ1-1; 8 bases are a match to TRBD1. Trimming at V came to 5 bases and at J to 6 bases, leaving 11 bases not matched to a gene. Germline CDR1 is MNHEY and CDR2 is SMNVEV (reference sequence). This CDR3 contains 15 residues. This CDR3 is CASSQGQGMYPEAFF. For the CDR3, the DNA is TGTGCCAGCAGTCAAGGACAGGGAATGTACCCTGAAGCTTTCTTT.

The gene calls are TRBV19 and TRBJ2-1, with D perhaps TRBD1 or TRBD2 (6 bases each). The CDR3 has 16 amino acids. Germline CDR1 LNHDA, CDR2 SQIVND (reference sequence). The germline V and J ends were trimmed by 4 bases and 7 bases, with 20 bases remaining between them. CDR3 coding DNA: TGTGCCAGTAGTAAGTCCCCGCGTGGGGGGCCAAATGAGCAGTTCTTC. This translates into CASSKSPRGGPNEQFF.

This clonotype turned up a few times. The rearrangement links TRBV10-3 to TRBJ2-7; no clear D gene. The germline V and J ends were trimmed by 2 bases and 3 bases, with 20 bases remaining between them. The germline V gene has CDR1 ENHRY and CDR2 SYGVKD. This CDR3 region has 17 residues. Here the CDR3 DNA reads TGTGCCATCAGTGAGCGTTCGAAAAAAAATCTATACTACGAGCAGTACTTC. Encoded protein: CAISERSKKNLYYEQYF.

This clonotype was observed a few times. The chain combines TRBV5-1 with TRBJ2-1, with D perhaps matching TRBD1 or TRBD2 (5 bases each). Germline V CDR1 and CDR2: SGHRS, YFSETQ. Trimming left V 5 bases short and J 6 bases short, with 9 bases between. The CDR3 has 12 residues. CDR3 sequence reads: CASRGVGNEQFF. The CDR3 DNA follows: TGCGCCAGCAGGGGGGTGGGCAATGAGCAGTTCTTC.

As to this clonotype: With a much larger clone just one base away, this may be a read error. V and J are TRBV7-6 and TRBJ2-1; 13 nucleotides align to TRBD2. Germline V gives CDR1 SGHVS, CDR2 FNYEAQ. The CDR3 loop spans 15 amino acids. The V segment lost 5 bases and the J segment 6 bases; nucleotides outside the gene matches: 4. CDR3 region: CASSAGTSGINEQFF. The CDR3 nucleotides are TGTGCCAGCAGCGCCGGGACTAGCGGGATCAATGAGCAGTTCTTC.

This clonotype was detected many times. The CDR3 region is CSVEGSSGYEQYF. The CDR3 DNA sequence: TGCAGCGTTGAAGGTTCTAGCGGCTACGAGCAGTACTTC. V and J are TRBV29-1 and TRBJ2-7, with 7 bases fitting TRBD2. The CDR3 is 13 residues long. V trimming: 1 base; J trimming: 3 bases; junction bases outside the gene matches: 3. CDR1 is SQVTM and CDR2 is ANQGSEA in the germline V gene.

V usage is TRBV6-1 and J usage is TRBJ2-2; no definite D call. V gave up 5 bases and J gave up 0 bases, with 10 bases separating them. The CDR3 contains 15 residues. Germline lookup yields CDR1 MNHNS and CDR2 SASEGT. CDR3 sequence: CASSRLQANTGELFF. For the CDR3, the DNA is TGTGCCAGCAGTCGGCTACAAGCGAACACCGGGGAGCTGTTTTTT.

This rearrangement joins TRBV6-9 to TRBJ1-4; 8 bases match TRBD1. Germline V gene lookup returns CDR1 MNHGY and CDR2 SVAAGI. J gave up 0 bases and V 4 bases, and 4 bases lay outside the gene matches. CDR3 length equals 16 residues. The CDR3 loop reads CASSSTGGSTNEKLFF. The CDR3 DNA is TGTGCCAGCAGTTCCACAGGGGGATCAACTAATGAAAAACTGTTTTTT.

This clonotype has just a few counts. CDR3 sequence: CASPTASGANVLTF. In nucleotides, the CDR3 is TGTGCCAGCCCCACGGCGAGCGGGGCCAACGTCCTGACTTTC. The genes are TRBV12-3 or TRBV12-4 and TRBJ2-6; D gene ambiguous. The CDR3 is made up of 14 amino acids. V was cut by 8 bases and J by 4 bases, with 12 bases left in between.

This clonotype was counted only a few times. The junction differs from germline at one of its ends, possibly a read error. The chain uses TRBV20-1 and TRBJ2-3; D might be TRBD1 (6 bases). CDR1 and CDR2 (germline): DFQATT, SNEGSKA (reference sequence). The CDR3 runs to 11 residues. CDR3 DNA sequence: TGCAGTGCCAGAGGGGGATCTACGCAGTATTTT. It is translated as CSARGGSTQYF.

The rearrangement links TRBV19 to TRBJ1-1, with a tentative D call TRBD1 (6 bases). The germline V and J ends were trimmed by 3 bases and 0 bases, with 8 bases remaining between them. The CDR3 runs to 14 residues. Germline CDR1 is LNHDA and CDR2 is SQIVND (reference sequence). CDR3 in amino acids: CASSMTGLNTEAFF. The DNA for the CDR3 is TGTGCCAGTAGTATGACAGGCTTGAACACTGAAGCTTTCTTT.

This clonotype was counted between two and nine times. The V gene is TRBV5-4, the J gene TRBJ2-7; D is uncertain. The CDR3 extends over 16 amino acids. The ends were cut back, 2 bases at V and 7 bases at J, with 22 bases in the middle. Per the germline V gene, CDR1 is SGHNT and CDR2 is YYREEE (reference sequence). CDR3 region: CASSFGKDGTLGEQYF. The CDR3 DNA reads as TGTGCCAGCAGCTTCGGTAAGGACGGAACCTTGGGGGAGCAGTACTTC.

In this sample, this clonotype turned up a few times. The chain has TRBV5-6 and TRBJ2-5, with no clear D. The CDR3 contains 14 residues. V dropped 5 bases and J dropped 1 base, with 12 bases sitting between them. CDR1 and CDR2 (germline): SGHDT, YYEEEE. The CDR3: CASRKSSFQETQYF. The CDR3 DNA sequence: TGTGCCAGCAGGAAGAGCTCCTTCCAAGAGACCCAGTACTTC.

This clonotype has just a few counts. This chain links TRBV11-2 with TRBJ2-2, with 12 bases lining up with TRBD2. CDR3 size: 18 residues. Germline V gene data show CDR1 as SGHAT and CDR2 as FQNNGV. J gave up 3 bases and V 3 bases, and 8 bases lay outside the gene matches. CDR3 coding DNA: TGTGCCAGCAGCTTGGACACTAGCGGGGGGCCTTACACCGGGGAGCTGTTTTTT. As protein: CASSLDTSGGPYTGELFF.